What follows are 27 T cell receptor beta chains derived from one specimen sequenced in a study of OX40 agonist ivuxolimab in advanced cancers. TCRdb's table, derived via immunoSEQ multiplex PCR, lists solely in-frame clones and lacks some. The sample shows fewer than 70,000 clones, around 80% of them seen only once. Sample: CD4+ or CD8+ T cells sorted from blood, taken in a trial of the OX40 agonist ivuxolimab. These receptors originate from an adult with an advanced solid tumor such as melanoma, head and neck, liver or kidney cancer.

This CDR3 reads CASSNGLLTYEQYF. In DNA form, the CDR3 reads TGTGCCAGCAGTAATGGACTACTAACCTACGAGCAGTACTTC. The genes are TRBV6-5 and TRBJ2-7; TRBD2 is a possible D gene (6 bases). V was pared by 5 bases and J by 2 bases, with 13 bases between. The CDR3 is 14 amino acids. Looked up from germline, CDR1 is MNHEY and CDR2 is SVGAGI.

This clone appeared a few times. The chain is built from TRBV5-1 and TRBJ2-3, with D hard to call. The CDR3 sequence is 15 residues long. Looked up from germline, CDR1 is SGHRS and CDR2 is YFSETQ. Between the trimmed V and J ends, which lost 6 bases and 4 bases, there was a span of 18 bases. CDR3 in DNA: TGCGCCAGCAAATTAGTTACCCTAGGATCAGATACGCAGTATTTT. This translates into CASKLVTLGSDTQYF.

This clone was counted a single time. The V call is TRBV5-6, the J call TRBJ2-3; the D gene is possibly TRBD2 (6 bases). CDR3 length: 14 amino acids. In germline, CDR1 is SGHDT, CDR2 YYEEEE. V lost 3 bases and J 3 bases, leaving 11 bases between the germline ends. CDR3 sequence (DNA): TGTGCCAGCAGCTCTGCGGGACCTACAGATACGCAGTATTTT. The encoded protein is CASSSAGPTDTQYF.

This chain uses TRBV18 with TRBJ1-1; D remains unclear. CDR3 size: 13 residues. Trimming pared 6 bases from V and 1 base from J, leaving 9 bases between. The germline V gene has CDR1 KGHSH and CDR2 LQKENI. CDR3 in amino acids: CASSLGRNTEAFF. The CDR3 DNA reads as TGTGCCAGCTCCCTGGGGAGGAACACTGAAGCTTTCTTT.

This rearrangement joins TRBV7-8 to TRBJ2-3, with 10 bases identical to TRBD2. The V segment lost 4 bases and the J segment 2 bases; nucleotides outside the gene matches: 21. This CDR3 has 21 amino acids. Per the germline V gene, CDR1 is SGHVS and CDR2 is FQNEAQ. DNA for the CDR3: TGTGCCAGCAGCTCCGACAGGGTCTTTCTAGCGGGGGACATCCTCACAGATACGCAGTATTTT. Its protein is CASSSDRVFLAGDILTDTQYF.

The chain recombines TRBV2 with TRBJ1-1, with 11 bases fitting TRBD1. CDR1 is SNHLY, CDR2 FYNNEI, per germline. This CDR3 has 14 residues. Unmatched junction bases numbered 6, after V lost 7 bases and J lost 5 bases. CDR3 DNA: TGTGCCAGCACTCGCGGACAGGGGGCTACTGAAGCTTTCTTT. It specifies CASTRGQGATEAFF.

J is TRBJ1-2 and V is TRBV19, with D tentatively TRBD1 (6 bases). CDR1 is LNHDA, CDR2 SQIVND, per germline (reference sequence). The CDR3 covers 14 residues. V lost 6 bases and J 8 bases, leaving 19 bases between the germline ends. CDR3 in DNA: TGTGCCAGTAGCCCTATTTACAGGGAGTCGGGCTACACCTTC. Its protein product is CASSPIYRESGYTF.

The CDR3 is CASSHHNRAGNTGELFF. In DNA form, the CDR3 reads TGTGCCAGCAGCCACCACAACAGGGCGGGGAACACCGGGGAGCTGTTTTTT. V usage is TRBV7-2 and J usage is TRBJ2-2; D may be TRBD1 (6 bases). CDR3 length equals 17 residues. V lost 5 bases and J lost 1, with 17 bases in between. Germline CDR1 SGHTA, CDR2 FQGNSA.

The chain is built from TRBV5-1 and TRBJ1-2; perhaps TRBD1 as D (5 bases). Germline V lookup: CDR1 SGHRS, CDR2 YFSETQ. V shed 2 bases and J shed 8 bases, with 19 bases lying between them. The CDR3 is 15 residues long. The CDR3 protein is CASSFDLDSGGGYTF. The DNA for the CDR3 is TGCGCCAGCAGCTTCGACCTAGACAGTGGGGGAGGCTACACCTTC.

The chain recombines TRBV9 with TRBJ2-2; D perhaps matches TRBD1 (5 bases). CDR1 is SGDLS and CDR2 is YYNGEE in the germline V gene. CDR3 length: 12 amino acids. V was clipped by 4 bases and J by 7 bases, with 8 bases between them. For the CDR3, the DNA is TGTGCCAGCAGCCCCCAGGGCGGGGAGCTGTTTTTT. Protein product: CASSPQGGELFF. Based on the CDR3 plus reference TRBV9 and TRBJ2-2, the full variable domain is DSGVTQTPKHLITATGQRVTLRCSPRSGDLSVYWYQQSLDQGLQFLIQYYNGEERAKGNILERFSAQQFPDLHSELNLSSLELGDSALYFCASSPQGGELFFGEGSRLTVL.

For the CDR3, the DNA is TGTGCCATCAGTGAGGGACTAGGCCAAGAGACCCAGTACTTC. This codes for CAISEGLGQETQYF. The chain recombines TRBV10-3 with TRBJ2-5; the match to TRBD2 covers 7 bases. Germline V gene sequence: CDR1 ENHRY, CDR2 SYGVKD. Losses at the gene ends were 2 bases for V and 1 base for J; bases not matched to a gene: 1. The CDR3 totals 14 residues.

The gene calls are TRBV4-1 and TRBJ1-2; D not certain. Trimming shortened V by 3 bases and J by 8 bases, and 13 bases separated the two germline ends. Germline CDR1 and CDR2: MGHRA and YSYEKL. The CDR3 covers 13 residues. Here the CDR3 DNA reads TGCGCCAGCAGCCAGATACAGAGGATAGGCTACACCTTC. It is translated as CASSQIQRIGYTF.

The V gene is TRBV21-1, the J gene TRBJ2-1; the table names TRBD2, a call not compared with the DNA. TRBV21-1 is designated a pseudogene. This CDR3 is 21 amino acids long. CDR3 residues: CASSKGRHETSGNRSYNEQFF. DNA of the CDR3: TGTGCCAGCAGCAAAGGACGACACGAGACTAGCGGGAATCGCTCCTACAATGAGCAGTTCTTC.

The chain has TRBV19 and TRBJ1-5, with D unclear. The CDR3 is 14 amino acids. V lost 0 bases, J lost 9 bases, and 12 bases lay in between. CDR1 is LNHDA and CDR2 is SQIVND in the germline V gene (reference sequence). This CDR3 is CASSIDRTVRPQHF. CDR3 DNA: TGTGCCAGTAGTATAGATAGAACCGTCCGGCCCCAGCATTTT.

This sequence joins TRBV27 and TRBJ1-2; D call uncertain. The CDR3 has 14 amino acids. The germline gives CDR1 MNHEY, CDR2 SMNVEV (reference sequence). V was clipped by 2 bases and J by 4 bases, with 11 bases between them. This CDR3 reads CASSLQGPGYGYTF. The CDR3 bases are TGTGCCAGCAGTTTACAAGGGCCCGGCTATGGCTACACCTTC.

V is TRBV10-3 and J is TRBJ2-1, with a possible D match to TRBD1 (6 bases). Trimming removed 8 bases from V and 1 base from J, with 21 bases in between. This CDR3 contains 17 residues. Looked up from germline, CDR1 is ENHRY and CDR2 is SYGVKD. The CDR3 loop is CAISADTGIRSYNEQFF. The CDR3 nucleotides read TGTGCCATCTCCGCAGATACAGGGATAAGGTCCTACAATGAGCAGTTCTTC.

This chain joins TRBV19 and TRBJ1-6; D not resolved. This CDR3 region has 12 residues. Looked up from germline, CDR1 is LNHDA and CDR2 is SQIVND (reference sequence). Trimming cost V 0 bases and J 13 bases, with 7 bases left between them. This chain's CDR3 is CASSIEGGPLHF. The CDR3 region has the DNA TGTGCCAGTAGTATAGAAGGTGGGCCCCTCCACTTT.

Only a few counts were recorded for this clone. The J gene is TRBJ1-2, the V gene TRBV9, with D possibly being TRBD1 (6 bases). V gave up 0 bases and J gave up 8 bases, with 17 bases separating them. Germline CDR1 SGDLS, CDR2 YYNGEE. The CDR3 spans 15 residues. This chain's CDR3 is CASSVEGGPLGGYTF. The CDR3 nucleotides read TGTGCCAGCAGCGTAGAGGGGGGGCCCTTAGGAGGCTACACCTTC.

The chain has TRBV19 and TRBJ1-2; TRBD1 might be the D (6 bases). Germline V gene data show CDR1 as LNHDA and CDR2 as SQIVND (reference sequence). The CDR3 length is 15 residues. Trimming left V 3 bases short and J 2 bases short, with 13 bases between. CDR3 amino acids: CASSMGALPNYGYTF. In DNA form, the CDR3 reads TGTGCCAGTAGTATGGGGGCGCTTCCCAACTATGGCTACACCTTC.

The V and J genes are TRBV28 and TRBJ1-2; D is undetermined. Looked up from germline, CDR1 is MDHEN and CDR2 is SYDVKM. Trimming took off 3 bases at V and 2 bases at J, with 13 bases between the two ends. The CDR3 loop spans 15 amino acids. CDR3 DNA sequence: TGTGCCAGCAGTTTGGCTCAGTGGGAGAACTATGGCTACACCTTC. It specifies CASSLAQWENYGYTF.

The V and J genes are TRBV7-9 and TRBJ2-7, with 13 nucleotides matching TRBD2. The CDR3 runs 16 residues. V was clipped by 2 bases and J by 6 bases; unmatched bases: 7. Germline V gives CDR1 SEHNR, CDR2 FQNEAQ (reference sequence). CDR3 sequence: CASSLIGGLAGFEQYF. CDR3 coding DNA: TGTGCCAGCAGCTTAATAGGGGGACTAGCGGGGTTCGAGCAGTACTTC.

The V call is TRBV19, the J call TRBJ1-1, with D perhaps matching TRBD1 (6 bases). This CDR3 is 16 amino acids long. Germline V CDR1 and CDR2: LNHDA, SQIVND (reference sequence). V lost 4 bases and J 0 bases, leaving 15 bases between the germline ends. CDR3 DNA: TGTGCCAGTAGTAGCCCGGTGGGGGGCGTGAACACTGAAGCTTTCTTT. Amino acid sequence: CASSSPVGGVNTEAFF.

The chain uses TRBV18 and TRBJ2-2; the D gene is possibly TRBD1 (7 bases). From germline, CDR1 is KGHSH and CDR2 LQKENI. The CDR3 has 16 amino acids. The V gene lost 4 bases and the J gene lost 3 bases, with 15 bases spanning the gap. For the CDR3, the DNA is TGTGCCAGCTCACGGACTACAGGGGCGTACACCGGGGAGCTGTTTTTT. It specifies CASSRTTGAYTGELFF.

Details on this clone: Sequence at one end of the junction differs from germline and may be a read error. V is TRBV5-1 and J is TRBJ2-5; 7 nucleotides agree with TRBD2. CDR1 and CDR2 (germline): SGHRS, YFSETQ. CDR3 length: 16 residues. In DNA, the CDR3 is TGCGCCAGCAGCCTGGCCGGGCTAGCGGTCCAAAAGACCCAGTACTTC. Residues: CASSLAGLAVQKTQYF.

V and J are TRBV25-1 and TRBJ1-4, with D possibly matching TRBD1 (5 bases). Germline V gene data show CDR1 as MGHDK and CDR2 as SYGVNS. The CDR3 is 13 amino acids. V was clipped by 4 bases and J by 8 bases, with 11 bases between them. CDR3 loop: CASSGGRAEKLFF. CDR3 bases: TGTGCCAGCAGTGGTGGCAGGGCGGAAAAACTGTTTTTT.

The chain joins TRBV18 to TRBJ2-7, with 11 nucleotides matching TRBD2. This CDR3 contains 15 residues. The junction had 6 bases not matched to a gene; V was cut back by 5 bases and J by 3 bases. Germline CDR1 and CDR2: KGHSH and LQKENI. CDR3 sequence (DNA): TGTGCCAGCTCAACGGGACTAGCGGCAAGCTACGAGCAGTACTTC. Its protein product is CASSTGLAASYEQYF.

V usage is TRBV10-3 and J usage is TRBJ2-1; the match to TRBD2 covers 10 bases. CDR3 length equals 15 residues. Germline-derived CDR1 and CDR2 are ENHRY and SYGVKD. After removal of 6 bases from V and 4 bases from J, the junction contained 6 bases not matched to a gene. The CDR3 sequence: CAIRERGGLYNEQFF. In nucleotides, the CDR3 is TGTGCCATCAGGGAGCGGGGGGGACTTTACAATGAGCAGTTCTTC.